The rows below give T cell receptor beta chains drawn from one sample of a study of T cell responses to AZD1222 COVID-19 vaccine. The data were produced by immunoSEQ multiplex PCR, yet TCRdb's version contains in-frame clones alone and is incomplete. The repertoire holds 150,000 to 200,000 clones, with more than 75% as singletons. The source material was peripheral blood, sampled 28 days after the second AZD1222 dose. The receptors derive from an adult who received the AZD1222 COVID-19 vaccine. Each CDR3 is given with its conserved first and last residue. The D gene is left open where the match is weak. A clone size is listed for some rows: how often the clone was seen (once, few, many), or a class if it is expanded.

TRBJ2-2 . . TRBV28 TGTGCCAGCAAACCTTCGGGGGCAGGGACCGGGGAGCTGTTTTTT CASKPSGAGTGELFF
TRBJ2-7 . . TRBV4-1 TGCGCCAGCAGCCAAGCGCCTGTGGATGAGCAGTACTTC CASSQAPVDEQYF
TRBJ2-7 TRBD1 . TRBV14 TGTGCCAGCAGCCAAGCCGGGACAGGGGGTTCCTACGAGCAGTACTTC CASSQAGTGGSYEQYF
TRBJ1-3 . . TRBV2 TGTGCCAGCGAGTCCCCAGGGTCCTCTGGAAACACCATATATTTT CASESPGSSGNTIYF
TRBJ2-3 TRBD2 . TRBV3-1/TRBV3-2 TGTGCCAGCATTTCTAGCGGGGCTGGAGATACGCAGTATTTT CASISSGAGDTQYF
TRBJ2-1 . . TRBV20-1 TGCAGTGCTAGTTCCCCGGTGGGAGGCGGGGCTGAGCAGTTCTTC CSASSPVGGGAEQFF
TRBJ1-2 . . TRBV18 TGTGCCAGCTCACCACCCCGAACAGGGTATGGCTACACCTTC CASSPPRTGYGYTF
TRBJ2-6 . . TRBV18 TGTGCCAGCTCCTCCGGACAAGCTGGGGCCAACGTCCTGACTTTC CASSSGQAGANVLTF
TRBJ2-1 TRBD2 . TRBV6-4 TGTGCCAGCAGTGATACAATTAGCGGGAGGCTATACAATGAGCAGTTCTTC CASSDTISGRLYNEQFF
TRBJ2-3 . . TRBV16 TGTGCCAGCAGCCAATCACCAGGCGGCTTCCTCTCTAGCACAGATACGCAGTATTTT CASSQSPGGFLSSTDTQYF
TRBJ2-2 TRBD1 . TRBV7-2 TGTGCCAGCAGAACCTCACAGGGGGGTGGGGACACCGGGGAGCTGTTTTTT CASRTSQGGGDTGELFF
TRBJ2-7 TRBD1 . TRBV7-2 TGTGCCAGCAGTACCGGGACAGGGGGCCGCGAGCAGTACTTC CASSTGTGGREQYF
TRBJ1-5 . . TRBV7-9 TGTGCCAGCAGCTTAGTACGGGATAATCAGCCCCAGCATTTT CASSLVRDNQPQHF
TRBJ2-1 . . TRBV19 TGTGCCAGTAGTATAATCGAGCGGAATGAGCAGTTCTTC CASSIIERNEQFF
TRBJ2-2 . . TRBV19 TGTGCCACTTTTGTGGGAGGTAACACCGGGGAGCTGTTTTTT CATFVGGNTGELFF
TRBJ2-3 TRBD2 . TRBV4-3 TGCGCCAGCAGCCAAGATATGGGGACTAGCGGGAGTGCAGATACGCAGTATTTT CASSQDMGTSGSADTQYF
TRBJ2-7 . once TRBV6-5 TGTGCCAGCAGTACAAAGGGACGGGCAGGGTGGCAGTACTTC CASSTKGRAGWQYF
TRBJ1-4 . . TRBV30 TGTGCCTGGACGGGAAGGGGCACGGATGAAAAACTGTTTTTT CAWTGRGTDEKLFF
TRBJ2-7 . . TRBV9 TGTGCCAGCAGCGTCAACTTCGGGGTCTACGAGCAGTACTTC CASSVNFGVYEQYF
TRBJ2-1 . few TRBV3-1/TRBV3-2 TGTGCCAGCAGCCAAGCCAGTCAAAATGAGCAGTTCTTC CASSQASQNEQFF
TRBJ1-1 . . TRBV6-5 TGTGCCAGCAGTTTTTATTTGAACACTGAAGCTTTCTTT CASSFYLNTEAFF
TRBJ2-7 TRBD1 . TRBV5-1 TGCGCCAGCAGCTTGGCCTTCGCAGGGGGTCCCTACGAGCAGTACTTC CASSLAFAGGPYEQYF
TRBJ1-1 TRBD1 . TRBV3-1/TRBV3-2 TGTGCCAGCAGCCTCGAGGGGGCCACTGAAGCTTTCTTT CASSLEGATEAFF
TRBJ2-2 TRBD2 . TRBV4-3 TGCGCCAGCAGCCAAGGGGGCGGGGGGAACACCGGGGAGCTGTTTTTT CASSQGGGGNTGELFF
TRBJ2-4 . . TRBV2 TGTGCCAGCAGCCGCGGAGGGGAAGACATTCAGTACTTC CASSRGGEDIQYF
TRBJ2-1 . . TRBV6-2/TRBV6-3 TGTGCCAGCAGTTACGGCCCTCGTAATGAGCAGTTCTTC CASSYGPRNEQFF
TRBJ2-3 TRBD2 once TRBV18 TGTGCCAGCTCCCGGGAGGGGTCAGATACGCAGTATTTT CASSREGSDTQYF
TRBJ2-5 . . TRBV4-1 TGCGCCAGCAGCCAAGAGAGGCTGCCCGGAGCCCAGTACTTC CASSQERLPGAQYF
TRBJ1-5 . . TRBV27 TGTGCCAGCACGTGGCACCGAGATAGCAATCAGCCCCAGCATTTT CASTWHRDSNQPQHF
TRBJ2-3 TRBD2 . TRBV11-2 TGTGCCAGCACCATGGGACTAGCGGGAGGAAGGGATACGCAGTATTTT CASTMGLAGGRDTQYF
TRBJ2-1 TRBD1 . TRBV12-3/TRBV12-4 TGTGCCACGATCAGGGGGCGCGGGTATGAGCAGTTCTTC CATIRGRGYEQFF
TRBJ1-5 TRBD1 . TRBV7-8 TGTGCCAGCAGCTTAGCGGGGTCAGGGGGCTATCAGCCCCAGCATTTT CASSLAGSGGYQPQHF
TRBJ1-1 . . TRBV4-2 TGTGCCAGCAGCCAAGTTCAAGGGGGTGGCGGGAACACTGAAGCTTTCTTT CASSQVQGGGGNTEAFF
TRBJ2-1 . . TRBV27 TGTGCCAGCAGCCCCACGGGAGATGAGCAGTTCTTC CASSPTGDEQFF
TRBJ2-7 . . TRBV19 TGTGCCAGTCGAGGAGGGGTCAACGAGCAGTACTTC CASRGGVNEQYF
TRBJ2-7 . . TRBV6-2/TRBV6-3 TGTGCCAGCAGTTACCCCTGGGGGCACGAGCAGTACTTC CASSYPWGHEQYF
TRBJ2-1 . . TRBV25-1 TGTGCCAGCAGTTCACGGAGCGGTCCCTACAATGAGCAGTTCTTC CASSSRSGPYNEQFF
TRBJ2-2 . once TRBV7-8 TGTGCCAGCACCCTACGGGGGAACACCGGGGAGCTGTTTTTT CASTLRGNTGELFF
TRBJ2-7 TRBD2 . TRBV28 TGTGCCAGCAGAACAACAAGGGGGAATAGCGGGAGGCCTTATTCCTCCTACGAGCAGTACTTC CASRTTRGNSGRPYSSYEQYF